These 22 T cell receptor beta chains were all obtained from the same sample, sequenced in a study of blood T cells in healthy people across ages. The authors ran a second PCR of about 7 to 11 cycles using a sample-barcoded 5' primer and a J-beta primer mix. TCRdb independently ran MiXCR on the 5' RACE reads; one entry per CDR3 protein. This table holds about 780,000 distinct CDR3 sequences, about half found once. Sample: blood. The origin of the receptors is an elderly man in good health.

This clonotype was observed a few times. This sequence joins TRBV12-3 or TRBV12-4 and TRBJ2-5; tentatively, D is TRBD1 or TRBD2 (5 bases each). The CDR3 runs to 13 residues. Trimming took off 3 bases at V and 11 bases at J, with 16 bases between the two ends. The CDR3, as DNA: TGTGCCAGCAGTTTCGGTAGGGGAGATGAGCAGTACTTC. Amino acids: CASSFGRGDEQYF.

This clonotype was observed many times. The CDR3, as DNA: TGCAGCGTCCGGACTAGCGGGAGCTACGAGCAGTACTTC. Translation: CSVRTSGSYEQYF. The chain uses TRBV29-1 and TRBJ2-7; 13 nucleotides agree with TRBD2. This CDR3 comprises 13 residues. The germline CDR1 and CDR2 sequences are SQVTM and ANQGSEA. V was pared by 6 bases and J by 3 bases, with 2 bases of the junction left unmatched.

Details on this clonotype: An end of the junction differs from the germline gene, which may be a read error. V gene TRBV12-3 or TRBV12-4 combines with J gene TRBJ2-3; the D gene is possibly TRBD2 (6 bases). The CDR3 spans 13 residues. This CDR3 is CAGSPSSADTQYF. For the CDR3, the DNA is TGTGCCGGCAGCCCCTCTAGCGCAGATACGCAGTATTTT.

This clonotype came up once. The J gene is TRBJ2-7, the V gene TRBV7-2, with 8 nucleotides matching TRBD1. This CDR3 is 15 amino acids long. J was trimmed by 5 bases and V by 5 bases; bases with no gene match: 11. Germline-derived CDR1 and CDR2 are SGHTA and FQGNSA. The DNA of the CDR3 is TGTGCCAGCAGCCCTAGAAGGGACAGGAACCACGAGCAGTACTTC. Protein: CASSPRRDRNHEQYF.

This clonotype was seen at least ten times. The chain is built from TRBV12-3 or TRBV12-4 and TRBJ2-7; 8 positions agree with TRBD2. CDR3 size: 15 residues. The V gene end was trimmed by 6 bases and the J gene end by 0 bases; junction bases not matched to a gene: 7. CDR3 DNA: TGTGCCAGCAGGTTGAGCGGGAGTCCCTCCTACGAGCAGTACTTC. This sequence encodes CASRLSGSPSYEQYF.

The gene calls are TRBV7-2 and TRBJ2-7, with D uncertain. Germline CDR1 is SGHTA and CDR2 is FQGNSA. Deletions cut 0 bases from V and 4 bases from J, with 4 bases between. CDR3 length: 12 residues. The CDR3 here is CASSLAWYEQYF. DNA of the CDR3: TGTGCCAGCAGCTTAGCGTGGTACGAGCAGTACTTC.

Details on this clonotype: Lacking the conserved final phenylalanine or tryptophan, this CDR3 likely reflects a read error. No DNA is shown, since the ends of the CDR3 on it are uncertain; the CDR3 is the one TCRdb lists. The V and J genes are TRBV12-3 or TRBV12-4 and TRBJ2-3; the D segment call TRBD1 is taken from the table without a DNA check. The CDR3 spans 14 amino acids, including both terminal residues. The CDR3 sequence is CASSLAGGADTQYS.

This clonotype was seen a handful of times. The rearrangement uses TRBV5-5 and TRBJ2-7; 8 bases fit TRBD2. V shed 0 bases and J 4 bases; nucleotides not matched to a gene: 15. Germline-derived CDR1 and CDR2 are SGHKS and YYEKEE (reference sequence). CDR3 length: 18 residues. The CDR3 nucleotides are TGTGCCAGCAGCTTGGTCCCTAGCGGGCAACATACGGGATACGAGCAGTACTTC. It codes for CASSLVPSGQHTGYEQYF.

V is TRBV11-2 and J is TRBJ2-1, with 8 positions matching TRBD2. Trimming took 5 bases from V and 9 from J; bases not matched to a gene: 9. The CDR3 contains 14 residues. Germline-derived CDR1 and CDR2 are SGHAT and FQNNGV. The CDR3 sequence is CASSAVAGSGEQFF. CDR3 coding DNA: TGTGCCAGCAGCGCAGTAGCGGGAAGTGGTGAGCAGTTCTTC.

This chain links TRBV3-1 with TRBJ2-5, with 9 bases identical to TRBD2. The J call is uncertain, as TRBJ2-7 better fits the DNA end. The CDR3 contains 16 residues. Per germline, CDR1 LGHDT and CDR2 YNNKEL (reference sequence). CDR3 residues: CASSDFDSGRVCEQYF. The CDR3, as DNA: TGTGCCAGCAGCGACTTCGATAGCGGGAGAGTATGCGAGCAGTACTTC.

The V and J genes are TRBV18 and TRBJ2-4; D is possibly TRBD2 (6 bases). From germline, CDR1 is KGHSH and CDR2 LQKENI. V dropped 2 bases and J dropped 0 bases, with 14 bases sitting between them. This CDR3 has 17 residues. CDR3 sequence: CASSPTEEGLAKNIQYF. Written as DNA, the CDR3 is TGTGCCAGCTCACCAACTGAGGAGGGGCTAGCCAAAAACATTCAGTACTTC. Full variable domain (remainder filled in from reference TRBV18 and TRBJ2-4): NAGVMQNPRHLVRRRGQEARLRCSPMKGHSHVYWYRQLPEEGLKFMVYLQKENIIDESGMPKERFSAEFPKEGPSILRIQQVVRGDSAAYFCASSPTEEGLAKNIQYFGAGTRLSVL.

V gene TRBV5-1 combines with J gene TRBJ2-1, with D maybe TRBD2 (5 bases). Germline V gives CDR1 SGHRS, CDR2 YFSETQ. Trimming cost V 4 bases and J 9 bases, with 11 bases left between them. The CDR3 contains 12 residues. CDR3 loop: CASSLGSTEQFF. CDR3 nucleotide sequence: TGCGCCAGCAGCCTAGGGAGCACTGAGCAGTTCTTC.

This clonotype was recorded many times. The chain combines TRBV7-2 with TRBJ2-1; either TRBD1 or TRBD2 may supply D (5 bases each). V was pared by 8 bases and J by 6 bases, with 17 bases between. Germline CDR1 and CDR2: SGHTA and FQGNSA. This CDR3 has 14 residues. The CDR3 is CASHLGEPLNEQFF. The CDR3, as DNA: TGTGCCAGCCACCTGGGGGAACCCCTCAATGAGCAGTTCTTC.

This clonotype was counted a few times. V is TRBV5-1 and J is TRBJ2-7, with TRBD2 matching 7 bases. This CDR3 comprises 14 residues. Germline CDR1 is SGHRS and CDR2 is YFSETQ. The V gene end was trimmed by 5 bases and the J gene end by 2 bases; junction bases not matched to a gene: 7. As DNA, the CDR3 is TGCGCCAGCAGGTCCCTAGCGGAAACCTACGAGCAGTACTTC. It is translated as CASRSLAETYEQYF.

V and J are TRBV5-1 and TRBJ2-7; TRBD1 matches 8 bases. From germline, CDR1 is SGHRS and CDR2 YFSETQ. The trim removed 2 bases at V and 1 base at J, leaving 5 bases unmatched. The CDR3 runs to 15 residues. The CDR3 nucleotides read TGCGCCAGCAGCTTTGGGGACAGGATTTCCTACGAGCAGTACTTC. This encodes CASSFGDRISYEQYF.

The gene calls are TRBV20-1 and TRBJ2-5; 10 nucleotides agree with TRBD2. The DNA end lines up better with TRBJ2-7; the J call may be wrong. Germline V gives CDR1 DFQATT, CDR2 SNEGSKA (reference sequence). The CDR3 spans 14 residues. The CDR3 here is CSARERTSGYEQYF. For the CDR3, the DNA is TGCAGTGCTAGAGAGAGGACTAGCGGCTACGAGCAGTACTTC.

V gene TRBV20-1 combines with J gene TRBJ2-3; 9 nucleotides line up with TRBD2. Germline trimming cut 5 bases from V and 4 bases from J; bases unmatched to any gene: 13. Germline V gene sequence: CDR1 DFQATT, CDR2 SNEGSKA (reference sequence). This CDR3 spans 16 amino acids. The CDR3 DNA is TGCAGTGCTGCCCTCGTAGCGGGAGCGGGTGCAGATACGCAGTATTTT. This encodes CSAALVAGAGADTQYF.

The rearrangement joins TRBV4-2 to TRBJ1-2; D is possibly TRBD1 (5 bases). V lost 0 bases and J 0 bases, leaving 8 bases between the germline ends. Per germline, CDR1 LGHNA and CDR2 YNFKEQ. This CDR3 has 15 amino acids. The CDR3 loop is CASSQEGGTNYGYTF. The CDR3 DNA reads TGTGCCAGCAGCCAAGAGGGGGGTACTAACTATGGCTACACCTTC.

This clonotype was observed a few times. The rearrangement joins TRBV20-1 to TRBJ2-7; no clear D gene. V was pared by 2 bases and J by 7 bases, with 18 bases between. This CDR3 contains 14 residues. Germline V gives CDR1 DFQATT, CDR2 SNEGSKA (reference sequence). In nucleotides, the CDR3 is TGCAGTGCTAGACTACCGACAATTCTAGAGGAGCAGTACTTC. Translation gives CSARLPTILEEQYF.

The rearrangement joins TRBV5-1 to TRBJ2-3, with TRBD2 matching over 10 bases. V dropped 4 bases and J dropped 4; count of bases not matched to a gene: 3. Germline V gene lookup returns CDR1 SGHRS and CDR2 YFSETQ. The CDR3 is made up of 14 amino acids. The CDR3 reads CASSPAGGSDTQYF. In DNA form, the CDR3 reads TGCGCCAGCAGCCCAGCGGGAGGGTCAGATACGCAGTATTTT.

On this clonotype: Germline is not matched at one junction end, which may reflect a read error. CDR3 sequence reads: CAGSFTGQGSYTQYF. In DNA, the CDR3 is TGTGCCGGCAGCTTTACGGGACAGGGTTCATATACGCAGTATTTT. The chain combines TRBV5-6 with TRBJ2-3; TRBD1 matches 9 bases. Germline V lookup: CDR1 SGHDT, CDR2 YYEEEE. The length of the CDR3 is 15 residues.

The sample holds a few counts of this clonotype. The chain links TRBV5-1 to TRBJ1-5, with a tentative D call TRBD1 (6 bases). The V end was cut by 1 base, the J end by 7 bases, with 15 bases between. This CDR3 has 15 amino acids. Germline V gene data show CDR1 as SGHRS and CDR2 as YFSETQ. CDR3 amino acids: CASSLSGQREQPQHF. CDR3 nucleotides: TGCGCCAGCAGCTTGTCGGGACAAAGGGAACAGCCCCAGCATTTT.